This record looks at one TCR beta chain sequence and its context. Germline CDR1 reads ENHRY; CDR2 reads SYGVKD. The J segment lost 1 base and the V segment lost 10 bases, leaving 4 bases of the junction unmatched. This CDR3 has 14 amino acids. The data are from a study of T cell changes during pregnancy in multiple sclerosis. TCRdb's copy holds only in-frame clones and misses some; the assay was immunoSEQ multiplex PCR. Of fewer than 65,000 clones in the sample, around 90% are singletons; the top ten hold approximately 0.69%. Specimen: CD4+ T cells from peripheral blood mononuclear cells, collected in the first trimester of pregnancy. This clonotype was obtained from a female donor with multiple sclerosis, enrolled in a pregnancy study. V and J are TRBV10-3 and TRBJ1-3; 10 nucleotides align to TRBD1. The CDR3 nucleotides read TGTGCCACCGGACAGGGGGTATCTGGAAACACCATATATTTT. Protein: CATGQGVSGNTIYF.